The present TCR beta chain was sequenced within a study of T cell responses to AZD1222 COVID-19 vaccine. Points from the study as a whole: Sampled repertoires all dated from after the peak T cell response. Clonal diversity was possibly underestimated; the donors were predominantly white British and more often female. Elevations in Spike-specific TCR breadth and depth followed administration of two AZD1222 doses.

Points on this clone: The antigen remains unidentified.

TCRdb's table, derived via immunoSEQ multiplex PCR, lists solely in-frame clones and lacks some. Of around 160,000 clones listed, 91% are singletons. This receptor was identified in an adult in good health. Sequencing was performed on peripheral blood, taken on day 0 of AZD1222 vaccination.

The CDR3, as DNA: TGTGCCAGCAGCTTCTTAGCGGGAGGAGAGACCCAGTACTTC. Translation gives CASSFLAGGETQYF. The rearrangement uses TRBV5-5 and TRBJ2-5; 10 bases fit TRBD2. V was clipped by 2 bases and J by 4 bases; unmatched bases: 2. The CDR3 is 14 residues long. CDR1 and CDR2 (germline): SGHKS, YYEKEE (reference sequence).